The rows below give T cell receptor beta chains drawn from one sample of a study of OX40 agonist ivuxolimab in advanced cancers. Sequencing was performed with immunoSEQ multiplex PCR; in TCRdb, only in-frame clones are kept and a portion is missing. The profile covers some 37,000 clones, with approximately 86% appearing a single time and under 2% taken by the ten largest. Sequencing was performed on CD4+ or CD8+ T cells sorted from blood, taken in a trial of the OX40 agonist ivuxolimab. These receptor sequences come from an adult with an advanced solid tumor such as melanoma, head and neck, liver or kidney cancer. CDR3s include the opening cysteine and the closing phenylalanine or tryptophan. The order of the fields is CDR3 protein, CDR3 DNA, J gene, V gene, D gene, clone size. D genes are given only for firm matches. The size entry is marked missing in some rows and otherwise reads once, few, many or a size class.

CASSPRSTGGYEQYF,TGTGCCAGCAGTCCCAGATCGACAGGGGGCTACGAGCAGTACTTC,TRBJ2-7,TRBV6-6,TRBD1,-
CASSLGGYSNQPQHF,TGTGCCAGCAGCTTAGGAGGGTATAGCAATCAGCCCCAGCATTTT,TRBJ1-5,TRBV7-9,-,few
CASSFIQGVPTYEQYF,TGTGCCAGCAGCTTTATACAGGGGGTTCCAACCTACGAGCAGTACTTC,TRBJ2-7,TRBV7-8,TRBD1,-
CSANRGYEQYF,TGCAGTGCCAACAGGGGTTACGAGCAGTACTTC,TRBJ2-7,TRBV20-1,TRBD1,-
CAWTRQGGLNTEAFF,TGTGCCTGGACCAGACAGGGCGGATTGAACACTGAAGCTTTCTTT,TRBJ1-1,TRBV30,TRBD1,-
CASSPQGQGNQPQHF,TGTGCCAGCAGCCCACAGGGACAGGGCAATCAGCCCCAGCATTTT,TRBJ1-5,TRBV6-5,TRBD1,-
CASSVATRVPQFF,TGTGCCAGCAGCGTAGCTACGAGGGTACCGCAGTTCTTC,TRBJ2-1,TRBV9,-,-
CSADLDTEAFF,TGCAGTGCCGACTTGGACACTGAAGCTTTCTTT,TRBJ1-1,TRBV20-1,-,few
CASSWGGTNSPLHF,TGCGCCAGCAGCTGGGGAGGGACTAATTCACCCCTCCACTTT,TRBJ1-6,TRBV5-1,-,few
CASSQGSEAFF,TGTGCCAGCTCCCAGGGTTCTGAAGCTTTCTTT,TRBJ1-1,TRBV18,-,-
CASSIGTGVEKLFF,TGTGCCAGCAGCATTGGGACAGGGGTAGAAAAACTGTTTTTT,TRBJ1-4,TRBV7-2,TRBD1,-
CASSQEDRGDTDTQYF,TGCGCCAGCAGCCAAGAAGACAGGGGAGACACAGATACGCAGTATTTT,TRBJ2-3,TRBV4-3,TRBD1,-
CASSRQGEKLFF,TGTGCCAGCTCACGACAGGGAGAAAAACTGTTTTTT,TRBJ1-4,TRBV18,TRBD1,-
CSASLHYGYTF,TGCAGTGCTAGTCTACACTATGGCTACACCTTC,TRBJ1-2,TRBV20-1,-,-
CASSSSGTISSYNEQFF,TGTGCCAGCAGCTCCTCCGGGACAATAAGCTCCTACAATGAGCAGTTCTTC,TRBJ2-1,TRBV5-8,-,-